This T cell receptor beta chain was sequenced in a study of human T cells and chemical hapten exposure. Study overall: Variability of per-sample TCR yields stemmed mainly from small differences in pooled library volume.

The library put unique molecular identifiers onto individual cDNA molecules. In TCRdb, the 5' RACE reads were re-called with MiXCR into one record per CDR3 protein. This table holds approximately 140,000 distinct CDR3 sequences, about 4% found once. The CDR3 extends over 16 amino acids. V shed 6 bases, J shed 7 bases, and the junction held 15 bases outside the gene matches. Germline-derived CDR1 and CDR2 are SQVTM and ANQGSEA. Sequencing started from total RNA isolated from unfractionated whole blood. This clonotype was detected ten times or more. This TCR derives from a female donor in good health. The V gene is TRBV29-1, the J gene TRBJ1-4; 9 bases are shared with TRBD1. CDR3 sequence: CSVLDRGGAHPEKLFF. CDR3 nucleotide sequence: TGCAGCGTCTTGGACAGGGGAGGGGCACACCCTGAAAAACTGTTTTTT.